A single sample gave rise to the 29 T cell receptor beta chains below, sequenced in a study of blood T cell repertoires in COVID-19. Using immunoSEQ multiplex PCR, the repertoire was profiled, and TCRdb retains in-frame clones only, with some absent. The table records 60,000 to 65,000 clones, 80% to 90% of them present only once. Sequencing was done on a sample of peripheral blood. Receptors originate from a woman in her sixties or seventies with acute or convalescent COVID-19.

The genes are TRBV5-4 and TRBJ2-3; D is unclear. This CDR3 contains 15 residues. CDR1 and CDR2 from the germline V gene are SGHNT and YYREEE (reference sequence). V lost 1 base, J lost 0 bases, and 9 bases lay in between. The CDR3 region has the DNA TGTGCCAGCAGCTTGTCGATCAGTAGCACAGATACGCAGTATTTT. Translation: CASSLSISSTDTQYF.

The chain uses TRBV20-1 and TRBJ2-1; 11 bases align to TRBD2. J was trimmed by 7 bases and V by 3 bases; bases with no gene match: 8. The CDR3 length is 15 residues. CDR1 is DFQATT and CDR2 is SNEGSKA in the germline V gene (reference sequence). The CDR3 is CSASGSGGAGNEQFF. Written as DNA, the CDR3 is TGCAGTGCTAGTGGTAGCGGGGGGGCGGGAAATGAGCAGTTCTTC.

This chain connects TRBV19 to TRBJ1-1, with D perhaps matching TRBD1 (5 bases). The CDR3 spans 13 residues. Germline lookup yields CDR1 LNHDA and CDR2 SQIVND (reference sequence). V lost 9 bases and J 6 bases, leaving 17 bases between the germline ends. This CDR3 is CASDYRSKSEAFF. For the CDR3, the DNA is TGTGCCAGCGATTACAGGAGTAAGTCTGAAGCTTTCTTT.

Here the CDR3 reads CASRSGQGNSPLHF. The CDR3 nucleotides read TGTGCCAGCAGATCGGGACAGGGGAATTCACCCCTCCACTTT. The J gene is TRBJ1-6, the V gene TRBV9; TRBD1 matches 10 bases. From germline, CDR1 is SGDLS and CDR2 YYNGEE. Trimming removed 5 bases from V and 7 bases from J; junction bases left unmatched: 3. This CDR3 is built from 14 residues.

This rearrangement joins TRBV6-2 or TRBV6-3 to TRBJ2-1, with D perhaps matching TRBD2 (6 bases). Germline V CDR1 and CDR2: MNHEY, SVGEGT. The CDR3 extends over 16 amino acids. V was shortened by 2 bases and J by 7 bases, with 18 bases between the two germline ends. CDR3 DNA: TGTGCCAGCAGTTACGTCCCCGGGGGTGGTGGGAATGAGCAGTTCTTC. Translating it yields CASSYVPGGGGNEQFF.

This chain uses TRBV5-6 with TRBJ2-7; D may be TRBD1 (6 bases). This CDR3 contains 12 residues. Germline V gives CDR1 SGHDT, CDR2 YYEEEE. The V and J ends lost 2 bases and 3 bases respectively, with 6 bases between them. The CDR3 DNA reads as TGTGCCAGCAGCTTACAGGGCTACGAGCAGTACTTC. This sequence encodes CASSLQGYEQYF.

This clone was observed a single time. The DNA of the CDR3 is TGTGCCAGCTCACGCCTCCAGGTCGCGAACACTGAAGCTTTCTTT. Translated, it gives CASSRLQVANTEAFF. The rearrangement joins TRBV18 to TRBJ1-1; D is unclear. Per the germline V gene, CDR1 is KGHSH and CDR2 is LQKENI. Trimming pared 4 bases from V and 1 base from J, leaving 13 bases between. The CDR3 runs 15 residues.

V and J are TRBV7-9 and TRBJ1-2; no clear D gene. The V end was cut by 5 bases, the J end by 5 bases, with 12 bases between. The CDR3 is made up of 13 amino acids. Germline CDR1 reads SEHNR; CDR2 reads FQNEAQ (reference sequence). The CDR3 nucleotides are TGTGCCAGCAGCCGAGACGGGGATTATGGCTACACCTTC. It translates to CASSRDGDYGYTF.

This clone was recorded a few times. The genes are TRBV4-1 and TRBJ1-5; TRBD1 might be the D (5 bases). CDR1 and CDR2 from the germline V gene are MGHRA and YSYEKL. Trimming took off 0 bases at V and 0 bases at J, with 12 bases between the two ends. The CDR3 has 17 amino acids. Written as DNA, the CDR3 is TGCGCCAGCAGCCAAGAGGCGACAGTACTTAGCAATCAGCCCCAGCATTTT. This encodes CASSQEATVLSNQPQHF.

Written as DNA, the CDR3 is TGTGCCAGCAGTCCGGTGGGAGACTCTGGGGCCAACGTCCTGACTTTC. As protein: CASSPVGDSGANVLTF. This chain uses TRBV5-6 with TRBJ2-6; possibly TRBD2 for D (5 bases). Germline assignment: CDR1 SGHDT and CDR2 YYEEEE. This CDR3 contains 16 residues. Trimming pared 5 bases from V and 0 bases from J, leaving 12 bases between.

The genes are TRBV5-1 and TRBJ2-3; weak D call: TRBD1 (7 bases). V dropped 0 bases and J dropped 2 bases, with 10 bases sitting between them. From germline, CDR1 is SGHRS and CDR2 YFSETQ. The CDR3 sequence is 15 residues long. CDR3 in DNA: TGCGCCAGCAGCTTGGAGGAGGGGGCCACAGATACGCAGTATTTT. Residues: CASSLEEGATDTQYF.

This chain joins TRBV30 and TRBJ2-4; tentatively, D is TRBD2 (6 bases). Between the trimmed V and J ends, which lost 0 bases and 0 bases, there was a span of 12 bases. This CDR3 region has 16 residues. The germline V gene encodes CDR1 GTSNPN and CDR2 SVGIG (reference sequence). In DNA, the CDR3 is TGTGCCTGGAGTGTTGGGACTGTTCTAGCCAAAAACATTCAGTACTTC. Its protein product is CAWSVGTVLAKNIQYF.

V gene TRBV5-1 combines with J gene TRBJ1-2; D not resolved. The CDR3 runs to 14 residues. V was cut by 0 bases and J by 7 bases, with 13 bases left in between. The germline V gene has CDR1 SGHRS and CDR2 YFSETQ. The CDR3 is CASSLEFPGFGYTF. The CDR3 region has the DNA TGCGCCAGCAGCTTGGAATTTCCGGGATTTGGCTACACCTTC. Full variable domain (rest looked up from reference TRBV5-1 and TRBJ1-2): KAGVTQTPRYLIKTRGQQVTLSCSPISGHRSVSWYQQTPGQGLQFLFEYFSETQRNKGNFPGRFSGRQFSNSRSEMNVSTLELGDSALYLCASSLEFPGFGYTFGSGTRLTVV.

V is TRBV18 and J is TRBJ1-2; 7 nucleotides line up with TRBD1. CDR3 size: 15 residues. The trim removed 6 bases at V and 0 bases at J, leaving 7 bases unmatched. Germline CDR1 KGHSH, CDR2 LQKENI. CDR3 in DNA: TGTGCCAGCTCCCCCCCCGGGACAGCTAACTATGGCTACACCTTC. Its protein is CASSPPGTANYGYTF.

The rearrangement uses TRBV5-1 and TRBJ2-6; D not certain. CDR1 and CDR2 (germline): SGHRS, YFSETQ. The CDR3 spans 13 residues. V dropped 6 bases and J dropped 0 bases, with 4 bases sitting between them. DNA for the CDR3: TGCGCCAGCACCGGCTCTGGGGCCAACGTCCTGACTTTC. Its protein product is CASTGSGANVLTF.

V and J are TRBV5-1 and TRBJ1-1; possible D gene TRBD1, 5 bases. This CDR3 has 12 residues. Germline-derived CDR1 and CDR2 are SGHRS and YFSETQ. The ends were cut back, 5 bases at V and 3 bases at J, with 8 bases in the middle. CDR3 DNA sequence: TGCGCCAGCAGGGAAGGGGACACTGAAGCTTTCTTT. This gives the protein CASREGDTEAFF.

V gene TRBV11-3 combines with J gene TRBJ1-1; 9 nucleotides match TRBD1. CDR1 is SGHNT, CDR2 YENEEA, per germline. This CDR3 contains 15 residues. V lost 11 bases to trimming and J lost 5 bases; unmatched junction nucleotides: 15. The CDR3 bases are TGTGCCCATTATTGGGAAGGACAGGGGAATACTGAAGCTTTCTTT. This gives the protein CAHYWEGQGNTEAFF.

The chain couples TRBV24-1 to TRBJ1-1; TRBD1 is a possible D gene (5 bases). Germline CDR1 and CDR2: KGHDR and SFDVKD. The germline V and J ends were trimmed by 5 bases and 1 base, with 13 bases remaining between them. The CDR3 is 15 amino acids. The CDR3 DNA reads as TGTGCCACCAGTGGTAGTCTCGGGGGGAACACTGAAGCTTTCTTT. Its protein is CATSGSLGGNTEAFF.

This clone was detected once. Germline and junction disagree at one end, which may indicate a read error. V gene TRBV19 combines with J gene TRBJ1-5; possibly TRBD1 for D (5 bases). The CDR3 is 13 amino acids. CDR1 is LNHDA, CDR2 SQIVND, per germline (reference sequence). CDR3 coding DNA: TGTGCCAGTAGTATGTTGGCCCAGGGCCCCCTGCATTTT. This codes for CASSMLAQGPLHF.

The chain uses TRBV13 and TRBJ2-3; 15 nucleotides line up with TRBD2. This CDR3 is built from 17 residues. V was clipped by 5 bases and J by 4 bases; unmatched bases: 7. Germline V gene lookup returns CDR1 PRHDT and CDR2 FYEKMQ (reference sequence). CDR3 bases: TGTGCCAGCAGCCAAGGGACTAGCGGGGGGACCGCAGATACGCAGTATTTT. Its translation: CASSQGTSGGTADTQYF.

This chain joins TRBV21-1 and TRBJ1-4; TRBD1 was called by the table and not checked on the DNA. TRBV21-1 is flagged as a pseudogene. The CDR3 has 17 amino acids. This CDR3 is CASSKEDTLTTNEKLFF. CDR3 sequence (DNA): TGTGCCAGCAGCAAAGAGGACACACTCACAACTAATGAAAAACTGTTTTTT.

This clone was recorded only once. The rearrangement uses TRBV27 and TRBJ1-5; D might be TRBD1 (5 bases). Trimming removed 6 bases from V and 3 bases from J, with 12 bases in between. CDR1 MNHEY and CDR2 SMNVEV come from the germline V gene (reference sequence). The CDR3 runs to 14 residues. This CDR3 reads CASSHRQNNQPQHF. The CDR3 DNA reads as TGTGCCAGCAGCCACCGACAGAACAATCAGCCCCAGCATTTT.

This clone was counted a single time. DNA for the CDR3: TGCAGTGCTAGTGTCGGGGCAACTAATGAAAAACTGTTTTTT. Translated: CSASVGATNEKLFF. This sequence joins TRBV20-1 and TRBJ1-4; D unresolved. Germline assignment: CDR1 DFQATT and CDR2 SNEGSKA (reference sequence). This CDR3 has 14 residues. V was shortened by 3 bases and J by 0 bases, with 8 bases between the two germline ends.

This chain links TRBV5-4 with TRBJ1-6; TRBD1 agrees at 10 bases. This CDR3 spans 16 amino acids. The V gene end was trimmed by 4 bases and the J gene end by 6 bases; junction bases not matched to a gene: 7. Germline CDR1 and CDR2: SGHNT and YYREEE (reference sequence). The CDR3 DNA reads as TGTGCCAGCAGCGAGGGGACAGGGGCCGGTAATTCACCCCTCCACTTT. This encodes CASSEGTGAGNSPLHF.

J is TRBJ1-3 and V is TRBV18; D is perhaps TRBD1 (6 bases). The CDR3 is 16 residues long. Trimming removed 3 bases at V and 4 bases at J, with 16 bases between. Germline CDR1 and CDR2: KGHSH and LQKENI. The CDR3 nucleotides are TGTGCCAGCTCACCGCCCCAAGGGGGTACGGGAAACACCATATATTTT. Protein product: CASSPPQGGTGNTIYF. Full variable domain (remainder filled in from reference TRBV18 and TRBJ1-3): NAGVMQNPRHLVRRRGQEARLRCSPMKGHSHVYWYRQLPEEGLKFMVYLQKENIIDESGMPKERFSAEFPKEGPSILRIQQVVRGDSAAYFCASSPPQGGTGNTIYFGEGSWLTVV.

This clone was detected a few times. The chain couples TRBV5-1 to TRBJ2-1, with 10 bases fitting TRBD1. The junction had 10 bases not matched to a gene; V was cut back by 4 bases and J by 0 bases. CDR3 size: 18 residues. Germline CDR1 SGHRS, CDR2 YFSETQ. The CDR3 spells CASSGGTGVPSSYNEQFF. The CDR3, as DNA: TGCGCCAGCAGCGGGGGGACAGGGGTCCCGAGCTCCTACAATGAGCAGTTCTTC.

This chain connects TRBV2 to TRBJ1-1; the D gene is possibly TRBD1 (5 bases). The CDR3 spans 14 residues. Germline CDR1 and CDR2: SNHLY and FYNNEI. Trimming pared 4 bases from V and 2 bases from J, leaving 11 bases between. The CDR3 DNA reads TGTGCCAGCAGTGTGGTGGGGGGAAACACTGAAGCTTTCTTT. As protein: CASSVVGGNTEAFF.

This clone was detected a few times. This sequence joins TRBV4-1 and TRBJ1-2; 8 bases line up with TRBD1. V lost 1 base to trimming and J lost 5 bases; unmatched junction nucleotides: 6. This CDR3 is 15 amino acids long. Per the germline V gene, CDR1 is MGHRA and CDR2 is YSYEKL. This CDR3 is CASSQADRDGYGYTF. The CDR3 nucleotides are TGCGCCAGCAGCCAAGCGGACAGGGATGGGTATGGCTACACCTTC.

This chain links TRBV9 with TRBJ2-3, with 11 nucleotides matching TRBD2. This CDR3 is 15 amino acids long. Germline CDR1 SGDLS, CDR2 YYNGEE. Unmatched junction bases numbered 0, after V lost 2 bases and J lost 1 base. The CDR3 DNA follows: TGTGCCAGCAGCGTTAGCGGGGGGGGCACAGATACGCAGTATTTT. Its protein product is CASSVSGGGTDTQYF.